These 25 T cell receptor beta chains came from one sample sequenced in a study of T-cell memory formation after mild COVID-19 (dated by TCRdb to the early 2020s). The library came from 5' RACE. TCRdb records Illumina NovaSeq 6000 as the sequencer. TCRdb redid the processing of the public reads, applying fastp at Q25 and MiXCR, and retained in-frame beta chains. Records with the same CDR3 protein are collapsed into one entry carrying the most frequent genes and DNA. This sample has 300,000 to 400,000 distinct CDR3 sequences in its table, and 25% to 30% of those were observed once. The top ten clonotypes cover approximately 15% of the sample. What was sequenced was PBMCs or a T cell subset sorted from them (not recorded which). The receptors shown here come from an adult woman who had mild COVID-19 (a few samples of this study predate the infection). The sample titles of this study are shuffled in the database, so cell type and time point are left out; the donor was told from shared clones.

This clonotype was counted between two and nine times. The chain uses TRBV19 and TRBJ2-1; D uncertain. The CDR3 loop spans 11 amino acids. The germline V gene has CDR1 LNHDA and CDR2 SQIVND (reference sequence). Trimming left V 2 bases short and J 6 bases short, with 2 bases between. CDR3 residues: CASSISNEQFF. DNA for the CDR3: TGTGCCAGTAGTATAAGCAATGAGCAGTTCTTC.

The rearrangement links TRBV12-3 or TRBV12-4 to TRBJ2-1; either TRBD1 or TRBD2 may supply D (5 bases each). This CDR3 is built from 13 residues. The V gene lost 3 bases and the J gene lost 7 bases, with 10 bases spanning the gap. The CDR3 sequence is CASSFLGVNEQFF. DNA of the CDR3: TGTGCCAGCAGTTTTCTGGGGGTAAATGAGCAGTTCTTC.

The V call is TRBV6-5, the J call TRBJ1-4; D remains unclear. Germline V gives CDR1 MNHEY, CDR2 SVGAGI. Trimming stripped 0 bases from V and 11 bases from J, with 10 bases between. The CDR3 covers 13 residues. The CDR3 nucleotides are TGTGCCAGCAGTTACTCGTCCGGGGAGAAACTGTTTTTT. It specifies CASSYSSGEKLFF.

The chain is built from TRBV5-6 and TRBJ1-4; unclear D gene. The germline gives CDR1 SGHDT, CDR2 YYEEEE. The ends were cut back, 4 bases at V and 8 bases at J, with 15 bases in the middle. This CDR3 is built from 14 residues. CDR3 sequence: CASSADTAREKLFF. As DNA, the CDR3 is TGTGCCAGCAGCGCTGACACGGCGCGGGAAAAACTGTTTTTT.

The chain carries TRBV20-1 and TRBJ1-2; D is unresolved. Trimming shortened V by 3 bases and J by 4 bases, and 12 bases separated the two germline ends. Germline V CDR1 and CDR2: DFQATT, SNEGSKA (reference sequence). The CDR3 is 13 residues long. CDR3 residues: CSARPTGIYGYTF. The CDR3, as DNA: TGCAGTGCTAGGCCAACGGGGATCTATGGCTACACCTTC.

This clonotype appeared a few times. This chain uses TRBV7-3 with TRBJ2-4; D gene unclear. The CDR3 length is 13 residues. Trimming took 4 bases from V and 5 from J, leaving 9 bases between them. Per the germline V gene, CDR1 is SGHTA and CDR2 is FQGTGA. The CDR3: CASSSPAENIQYF. CDR3 bases: TGTGCCAGCAGCTCCCCGGCGGAAAACATTCAGTACTTC.

This clonotype has only a few counts. In DNA form, the CDR3 reads TGCAGTGTGGTACCGACCCGGCGGGGTAATGAAAAACTGTTTTTT. This sequence encodes CSVVPTRRGNEKLFF. The V and J genes are TRBV20-1 and TRBJ1-4; D is unresolved. CDR3 length: 15 amino acids. The germline V gene has CDR1 DFQATT and CDR2 SNEGSKA (reference sequence). Trimming took off 7 bases at V and 4 bases at J, with 19 bases between the two ends.

The chain has TRBV24-1 and TRBJ2-5; D is ambiguous. This CDR3 spans 13 amino acids. Per germline, CDR1 KGHDR and CDR2 SFDVKD. V lost 3 bases and J lost 4, with 8 bases in between. CDR3 nucleotide sequence: TGTGCCACCAGTGATCCCGGAAGAGAGACCCAGTACTTC. Translating it yields CATSDPGRETQYF.

There are a few counts of this clonotype. The V and J genes are TRBV7-8 and TRBJ2-5; D call uncertain. From germline, CDR1 is SGHVS and CDR2 FQNEAQ. Trimming left V 8 bases short and J 1 base short, with 17 bases between. CDR3 length: 15 amino acids. The chain's CDR3 is CASSRVRDFQETQYF. The CDR3 nucleotides read TGTGCCAGCTCTCGAGTGAGAGACTTCCAAGAGACCCAGTACTTC.

V is TRBV5-1 and J is TRBJ2-1, with 12 bases that match TRBD2. CDR3 length equals 16 residues. V shed 1 base, J shed 8 bases, and the junction held 7 bases outside the gene matches. In germline, CDR1 is SGHRS, CDR2 YFSETQ. The CDR3 nucleotides are TGCGCCAGCAGCTTGTTTCTAGCGGGGGGGGTCGATGAGCAGTTCTTC. As protein: CASSLFLAGGVDEQFF.

The chain links TRBV12-3 or TRBV12-4 to TRBJ2-2; 8 bases agree with TRBD2. The V segment lost 4 bases and the J segment 4 bases; nucleotides outside the gene matches: 8. The CDR3 length is 16 residues. CDR3 sequence: CASSYSGGRFTGELFF. CDR3 sequence (DNA): TGTGCCAGCAGTTACAGCGGGGGTCGGTTCACCGGGGAGCTGTTTTTT.

The DNA for the CDR3 is TGTGCCAGCAGACGGGTTACCGGGACAGGGGCCTCCTACGAGCAGTACTTC. Encoded protein: CASRRVTGTGASYEQYF. The chain couples TRBV6-5 to TRBJ2-7; 10 bases line up with TRBD1. This CDR3 region has 17 residues. The trim removed 6 bases at V and 0 bases at J, leaving 11 bases unmatched. Germline values: CDR1 MNHEY, CDR2 SVGAGI.

The table lists this clonotype with a few counts. The chain joins TRBV4-2 to TRBJ1-1, with D uncertain. This CDR3 region has 15 residues. With 4 bases removed from V and 0 bases from J, the gap between germline ends came to 12 bases. Germline lookup yields CDR1 LGHNA and CDR2 YNFKEQ. The chain's CDR3 is CASSPPGALNTEAFF. Written as DNA, the CDR3 is TGTGCCAGCAGCCCCCCCGGTGCCCTGAACACTGAAGCTTTCTTT.

This clonotype was recorded a few times. The genes are TRBV5-1 and TRBJ2-7; 7 bases agree with TRBD2. The CDR3 has 15 amino acids. The junction had 3 bases not matched to a gene; V was cut back by 0 bases and J by 0 bases. Germline V gene data show CDR1 as SGHRS and CDR2 as YFSETQ. DNA of the CDR3: TGCGCCAGCAGCTTGGTCGGCGGGGGCTCCTACGAGCAGTACTTC. This encodes CASSLVGGGSYEQYF.

The chain couples TRBV5-5 to TRBJ2-2; 7 nucleotides align to TRBD1. The CDR3 consists of 16 residues. The ends lost 1 base at V and 5 bases at J; junction bases unmatched: 8. Germline V gene sequence: CDR1 SGHKS, CDR2 YYEKEE (reference sequence). CDR3 nucleotide sequence: TGTGCCAGCAGCTTGTGGGGGATCAGGGGGACCGGGGAGCTGTTTTTT. Translating gives CASSLWGIRGTGELFF.

The V gene is TRBV20-1, the J gene TRBJ1-1; D gene uncertain. The germline V and J ends were trimmed by 6 bases and 1 base, with 12 bases remaining between them. The length of the CDR3 is 13 residues. The germline gives CDR1 DFQATT, CDR2 SNEGSKA (reference sequence). The CDR3 bases are TGCAGTGCCCCCCTAAGGACGAACACTGAAGCTTTCTTT. Its translation is CSAPLRTNTEAFF.

This clonotype came up a few times. J is TRBJ1-1 and V is TRBV20-1; D uncertain. Trimming took off 4 bases at V and 6 bases at J, with 15 bases between the two ends. This CDR3 comprises 13 residues. CDR1 and CDR2 (germline): DFQATT, SNEGSKA (reference sequence). The CDR3 spells CSANPGGLAEAFF. In nucleotides, the CDR3 is TGCAGTGCTAATCCGGGAGGCCTTGCTGAAGCTTTCTTT.

This clonotype was detected only a few times. The CDR3 is CASSERGDRYNEQFF. CDR3 nucleotide sequence: TGTGCCAGCAGCGAGAGGGGGGACCGGTACAATGAGCAGTTCTTC. The gene calls are TRBV9 and TRBJ2-1; D is perhaps TRBD1 or TRBD2 (6 bases each). The V end was cut by 3 bases, the J end by 4 bases, with 14 bases between. This CDR3 has 15 residues. Germline-derived CDR1 and CDR2 are SGDLS and YYNGEE.

This clonotype was found a few times. The V gene is TRBV7-9, the J gene TRBJ2-5; a possible D gene is TRBD1 (6 bases). Germline assignment: CDR1 SEHNR and CDR2 FQNEAQ (reference sequence). The CDR3 runs 13 residues. V was clipped by 1 base and J by 3 bases, with 6 bases between them. This CDR3 is CASSLDREETQYF. In DNA form, the CDR3 reads TGTGCCAGCAGCTTAGACAGGGAAGAGACCCAGTACTTC.

This clonotype was recorded a few times. V is TRBV4-1 and J is TRBJ1-1; no firm D call. V lost 5 bases, J lost 6 bases, and 19 bases lay in between. The germline CDR1 and CDR2 sequences are MGHRA and YSYEKL. This CDR3 is built from 15 residues. CDR3 protein: CASSYESHSTSEAFF. The CDR3 nucleotides read TGCGCCAGCAGCTATGAGAGCCATTCTACTTCTGAAGCTTTCTTT.

V usage is TRBV9 and J usage is TRBJ1-2; 8 nucleotides align to TRBD1. V dropped 0 bases and J dropped 5; count of bases not matched to a gene: 6. Germline assignment: CDR1 SGDLS and CDR2 YYNGEE. This CDR3 has 15 amino acids. The CDR3 DNA is TGTGCCAGCAGCGTAGCTCGGACAGGGAAGTATGGCTACACCTTC. Encoded protein: CASSVARTGKYGYTF.

This clonotype was recorded a few times. This chain uses TRBV11-1 with TRBJ1-1; D remains unclear. The CDR3 is 13 amino acids. V was trimmed by 6 bases and J by 6 bases, leaving 14 bases between them. Germline V gene data show CDR1 as SGHAT and CDR2 as FQDESV (reference sequence). CDR3: CASSLRRGAEAFF. DNA for the CDR3: TGTGCCAGCAGTTTAAGACGGGGTGCTGAAGCTTTCTTT. Supplemented by reference TRBV11-1 and TRBJ1-1, the full variable domain reads EAEVAQSPRYKITEKSQAVAFWCDPISGHATLYWYRQILGQGPELLVQFQDESVVDDSQLPKDRFSAERLKGVDSTLKIQPAELGDSAMYLCASSLRRGAEAFFGQGTRLTVV.

This rearrangement joins TRBV15 to TRBJ2-1; D is perhaps TRBD2 (5 bases). Trimming pared 11 bases from V and 2 bases from J, leaving 13 bases between. CDR1 is LNHNV, CDR2 YYDKDF, per germline (reference sequence). The CDR3 sequence is 13 residues long. The CDR3 sequence is CAVASGTYNEQFF. The CDR3 DNA follows: TGTGCCGTTGCCAGCGGAACCTACAATGAGCAGTTCTTC.

The chain is built from TRBV4-2 and TRBJ2-1, with TRBD2 matching over 12 bases. CDR1 and CDR2 from the germline V gene are LGHNA and YNFKEQ. The CDR3 contains 18 residues. J gave up 4 bases and V 1 base, and 8 bases lay outside the gene matches. The CDR3 sequence is CASSQVGLAGGLYNEQFF. In DNA form, the CDR3 reads TGTGCCAGCAGCCAAGTGGGCCTAGCGGGAGGGCTTTACAATGAGCAGTTCTTC.

The rearrangement uses TRBV2 and TRBJ2-6; TRBD2 is a possible D gene (5 bases). From germline, CDR1 is SNHLY and CDR2 FYNNEI. Between the trimmed V and J ends, which lost 7 bases and 0 bases, there was a span of 13 bases. The CDR3 loop spans 16 amino acids. CDR3 sequence (DNA): TGTGCCAGCACTAAAGGCGGAGGCTCTGGGGCCAACGTCCTGACTTTC. Translation gives CASTKGGGSGANVLTF.